This T cell receptor (beta chain) was sequenced for a study of OX40 agonist ivuxolimab in advanced cancers. Study-wide findings and caveats: Averaging showed that CD8+ T cells had more expanded clones than CD4+ did.

Only in-frame clones appear in the TCRdb table, and some are missing; sequencing was by immunoSEQ multiplex PCR. The sample has 90,000 to 100,000 clones, around 85% seen once. This clone was seen only a few times. What it binds is unknown. This sequence was found in an adult with an advanced solid tumor such as melanoma, head and neck, liver or kidney cancer. Source: CD4+ or CD8+ T cells sorted from blood, taken in a trial of the OX40 agonist ivuxolimab.

Here the CDR3 DNA reads TGTGCCACCAGCAGTGGACAGTATGGCTACACCTTC. Its protein is CATSSGQYGYTF. The chain is built from TRBV15 and TRBJ1-2; a possible D gene is TRBD1 (6 bases). Germline lookup yields CDR1 LNHNV and CDR2 YYDKDF (reference sequence). V was shortened by 3 bases and J by 5 bases, with 7 bases between the two germline ends. The CDR3 is 12 residues long.